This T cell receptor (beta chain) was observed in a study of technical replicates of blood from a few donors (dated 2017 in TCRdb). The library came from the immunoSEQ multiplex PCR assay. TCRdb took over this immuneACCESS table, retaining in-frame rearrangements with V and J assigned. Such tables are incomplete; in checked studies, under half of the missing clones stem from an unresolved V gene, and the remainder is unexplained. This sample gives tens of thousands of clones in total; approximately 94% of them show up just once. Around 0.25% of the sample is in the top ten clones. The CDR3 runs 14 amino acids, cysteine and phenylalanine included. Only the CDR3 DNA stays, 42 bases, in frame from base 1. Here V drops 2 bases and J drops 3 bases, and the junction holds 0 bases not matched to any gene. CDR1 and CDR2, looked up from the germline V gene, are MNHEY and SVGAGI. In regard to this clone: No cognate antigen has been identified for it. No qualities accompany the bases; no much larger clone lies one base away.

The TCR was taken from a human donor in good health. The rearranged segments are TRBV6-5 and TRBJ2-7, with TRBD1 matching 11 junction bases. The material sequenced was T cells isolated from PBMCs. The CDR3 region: CASSYGTGGYEQYF. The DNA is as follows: TGTGCCAGCAGTTACGGGACAGGGGGCTACGAGCAGTACTTC.